This record looks at one T cell receptor beta chain sequence and its context. Its antigen is currently unknown. This sample is part of a study of blood T cells in healthy people across ages. The study, taken as a whole, reports: Researchers judged that diversity estimates from one million T cells fell short of true values.

Next came a second PCR, run for 7 to 11 cycles, which used a sample-barcoded 5' primer along with a J-beta primer mix. TCRdb ran MiXCR on the 5' RACE reads and lists one entry per CDR3 protein. The sample lists around 400,000 distinct CDR3 sequences; about half were seen once. The sample consisted of blood. This TCR was recovered from a man aged 60-69 years in good health.

The chain's CDR3 is CASSQDLRGPYNEQFF. The CDR3 DNA follows: TGCGCCAGCAGCCAAGATTTACGGGGGCCCTACAATGAGCAGTTCTTC. The rearrangement links TRBV4-1 to TRBJ2-1, with D perhaps assigned TRBD1 or TRBD2 (6 bases each). Trimming cost V 0 bases and J 2 bases, with 11 bases left between them. The CDR3 length is 16 residues. Germline assignment: CDR1 MGHRA and CDR2 YSYEKL.